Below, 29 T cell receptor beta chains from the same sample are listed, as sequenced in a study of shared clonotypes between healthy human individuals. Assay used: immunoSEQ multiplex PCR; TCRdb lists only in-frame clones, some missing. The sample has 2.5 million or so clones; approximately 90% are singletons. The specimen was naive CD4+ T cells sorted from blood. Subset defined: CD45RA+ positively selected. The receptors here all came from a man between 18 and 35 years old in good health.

CDR3 sequence reads: CASSYSSGTSQETQYF. CDR3 bases: TGTGCCAGCAGTTACTCGAGTGGGACATCACAAGAGACCCAGTACTTC. The V gene is TRBV6-6, the J gene TRBJ2-5; D possibly corresponds to TRBD1 (6 bases). The germline V gene has CDR1 MNHNY and CDR2 SVGAGI (reference sequence). The V gene lost 0 bases and the J gene lost 2 bases, with 13 bases spanning the gap. This CDR3 comprises 16 residues.

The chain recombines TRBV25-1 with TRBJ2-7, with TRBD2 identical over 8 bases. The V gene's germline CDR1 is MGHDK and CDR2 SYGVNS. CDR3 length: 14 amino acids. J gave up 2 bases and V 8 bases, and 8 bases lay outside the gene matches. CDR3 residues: CASRRGGDPYEQYF. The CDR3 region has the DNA TGTGCCAGCCGACGGGGGGGAGACCCCTACGAGCAGTACTTC.

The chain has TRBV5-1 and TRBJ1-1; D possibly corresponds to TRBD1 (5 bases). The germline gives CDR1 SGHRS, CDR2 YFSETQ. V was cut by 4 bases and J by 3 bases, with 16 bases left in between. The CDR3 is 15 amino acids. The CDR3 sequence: CASSPRTSGDTEAFF. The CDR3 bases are TGCGCCAGCAGCCCCCGGACAAGTGGGGACACTGAAGCTTTCTTT.

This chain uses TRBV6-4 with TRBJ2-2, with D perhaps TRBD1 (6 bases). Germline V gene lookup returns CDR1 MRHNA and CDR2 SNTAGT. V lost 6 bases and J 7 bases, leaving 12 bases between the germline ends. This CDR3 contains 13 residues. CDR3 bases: TGTGCCAGCAGCTACAGGGCGGGCGGGGAGCTGTTTTTT. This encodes CASSYRAGGELFF.

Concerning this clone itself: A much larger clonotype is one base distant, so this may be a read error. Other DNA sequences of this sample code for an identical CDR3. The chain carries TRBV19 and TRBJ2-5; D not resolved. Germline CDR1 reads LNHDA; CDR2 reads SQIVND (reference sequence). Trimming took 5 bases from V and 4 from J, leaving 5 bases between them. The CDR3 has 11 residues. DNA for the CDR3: TGTGCCAGTAGTTTAGGAGAGACCCAGTACTTC. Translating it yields CASSLGETQYF.

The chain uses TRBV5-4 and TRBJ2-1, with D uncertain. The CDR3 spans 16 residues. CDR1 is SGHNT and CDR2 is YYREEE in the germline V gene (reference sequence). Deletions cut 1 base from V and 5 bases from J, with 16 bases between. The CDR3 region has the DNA TGTGCCAGCAGCTTGAATGTCCTCGTAGGTCACAATGAGCAGTTCTTC. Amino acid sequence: CASSLNVLVGHNEQFF.

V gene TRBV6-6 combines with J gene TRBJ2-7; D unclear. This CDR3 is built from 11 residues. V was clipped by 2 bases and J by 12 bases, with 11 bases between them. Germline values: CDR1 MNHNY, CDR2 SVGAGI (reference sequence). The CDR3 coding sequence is TGTGCCAGCAGTTACGGATCATTAGCGTACTTC. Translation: CASSYGSLAYF.

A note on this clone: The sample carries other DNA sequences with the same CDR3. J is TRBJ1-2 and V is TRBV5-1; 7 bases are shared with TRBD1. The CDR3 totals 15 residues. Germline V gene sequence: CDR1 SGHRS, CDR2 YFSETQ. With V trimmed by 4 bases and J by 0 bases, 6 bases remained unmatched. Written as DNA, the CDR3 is TGCGCCAGCAGCCCCGGGACAGTCACTAACTATGGCTACACCTTC. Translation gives CASSPGTVTNYGYTF.

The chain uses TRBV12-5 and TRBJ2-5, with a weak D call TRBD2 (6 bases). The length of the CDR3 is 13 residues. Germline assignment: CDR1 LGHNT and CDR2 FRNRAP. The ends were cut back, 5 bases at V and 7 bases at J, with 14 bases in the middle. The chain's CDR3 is CASGPRGRGTQYF. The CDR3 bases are TGTGCTAGTGGTCCCCGGGGGAGAGGGACCCAGTACTTC.

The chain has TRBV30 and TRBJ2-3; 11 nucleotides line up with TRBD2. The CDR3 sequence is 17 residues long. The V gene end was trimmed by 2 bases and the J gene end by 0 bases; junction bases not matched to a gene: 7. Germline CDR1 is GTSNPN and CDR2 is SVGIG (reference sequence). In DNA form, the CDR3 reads TGTGCCTGGAGTAGACTAGCGGGGTATACTAGCACAGATACGCAGTATTTT. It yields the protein CAWSRLAGYTSTDTQYF.

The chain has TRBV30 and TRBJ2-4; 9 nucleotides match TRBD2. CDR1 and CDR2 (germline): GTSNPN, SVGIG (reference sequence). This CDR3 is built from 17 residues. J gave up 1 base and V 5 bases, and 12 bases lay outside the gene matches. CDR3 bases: TGTGCCTGGCACCCGGGACTAGCCCCCTTGGCCAAAAACATTCAGTACTTC. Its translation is CAWHPGLAPLAKNIQYF.

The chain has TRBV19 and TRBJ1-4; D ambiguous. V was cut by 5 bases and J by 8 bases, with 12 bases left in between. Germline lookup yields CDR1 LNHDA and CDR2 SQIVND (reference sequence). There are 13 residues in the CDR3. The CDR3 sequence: CASSPGLVEKLFF. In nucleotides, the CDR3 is TGTGCCAGTAGTCCGGGCCTGGTGGAAAAACTGTTTTTT.

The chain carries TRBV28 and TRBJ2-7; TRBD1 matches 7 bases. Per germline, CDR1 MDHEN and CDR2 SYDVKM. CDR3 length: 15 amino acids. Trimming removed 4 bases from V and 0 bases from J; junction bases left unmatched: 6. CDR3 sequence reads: CASSSGQVSSYEQYF. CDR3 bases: TGTGCCAGCAGTTCCGGACAGGTGAGCTCCTACGAGCAGTACTTC. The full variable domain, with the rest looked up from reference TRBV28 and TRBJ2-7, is DVKVTQSSRYLVKRTGEKVFLECVQDMDHENMFWYRQDPGLGLRLIYFSYDVKMKEKGDIPEGYSVSREKKERFSLILESASTNQTSMYLCASSSGQVSSYEQYFGPGTRLTVT.

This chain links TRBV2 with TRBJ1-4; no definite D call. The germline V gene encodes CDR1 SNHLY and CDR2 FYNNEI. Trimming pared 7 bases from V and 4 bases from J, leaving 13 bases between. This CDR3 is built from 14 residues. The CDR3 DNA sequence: TGTGCCAGCAAAGGCGACATCTTTAATGAAAAACTGTTTTTT. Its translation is CASKGDIFNEKLFF.

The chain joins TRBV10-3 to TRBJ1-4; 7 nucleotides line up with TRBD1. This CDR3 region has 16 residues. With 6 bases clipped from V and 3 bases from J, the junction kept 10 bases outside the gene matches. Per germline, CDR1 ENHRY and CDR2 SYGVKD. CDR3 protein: CAISRQGEAANEKLFF. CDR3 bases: TGTGCCATCAGCCGACAGGGAGAGGCGGCTAATGAAAAACTGTTTTTT.

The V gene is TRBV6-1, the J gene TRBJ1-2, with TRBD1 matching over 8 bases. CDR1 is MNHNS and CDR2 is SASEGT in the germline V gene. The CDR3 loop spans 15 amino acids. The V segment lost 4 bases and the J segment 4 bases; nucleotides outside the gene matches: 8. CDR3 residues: CASSVTGDQLYGYTF. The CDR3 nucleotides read TGTGCCAGCAGTGTGACAGGGGATCAACTCTATGGCTACACCTTC.

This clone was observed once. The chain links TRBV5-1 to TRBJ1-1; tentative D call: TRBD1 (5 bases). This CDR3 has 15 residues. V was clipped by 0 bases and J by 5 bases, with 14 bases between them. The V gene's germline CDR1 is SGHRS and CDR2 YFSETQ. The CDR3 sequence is CASSLDEGRGTEAFF. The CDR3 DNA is TGCGCCAGCAGCTTGGACGAGGGGAGGGGAACTGAAGCTTTCTTT.

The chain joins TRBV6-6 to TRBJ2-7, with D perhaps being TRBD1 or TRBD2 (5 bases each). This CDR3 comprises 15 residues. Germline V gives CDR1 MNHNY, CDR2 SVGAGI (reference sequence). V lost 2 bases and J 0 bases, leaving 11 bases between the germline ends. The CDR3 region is CASSYDERGSYEQYF. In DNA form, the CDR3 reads TGTGCCAGCAGTTACGACGAGAGGGGCTCCTACGAGCAGTACTTC.

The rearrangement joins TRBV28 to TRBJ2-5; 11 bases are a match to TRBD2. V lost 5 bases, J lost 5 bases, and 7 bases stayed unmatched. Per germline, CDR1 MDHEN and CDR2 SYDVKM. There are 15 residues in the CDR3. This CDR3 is CASSPLAGGEETQYF. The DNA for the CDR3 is TGTGCCAGCAGTCCGCTAGCGGGGGGTGAGGAGACCCAGTACTTC.

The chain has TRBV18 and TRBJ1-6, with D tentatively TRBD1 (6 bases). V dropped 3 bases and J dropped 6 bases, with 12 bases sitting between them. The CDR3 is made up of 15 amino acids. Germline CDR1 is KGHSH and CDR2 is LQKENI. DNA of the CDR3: TGTGCCAGCTCACCGAGACAGGAAACTAATTCACCCCTCCACTTT. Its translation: CASSPRQETNSPLHF. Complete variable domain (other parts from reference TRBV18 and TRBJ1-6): NAGVMQNPRHLVRRRGQEARLRCSPMKGHSHVYWYRQLPEEGLKFMVYLQKENIIDESGMPKERFSAEFPKEGPSILRIQQVVRGDSAAYFCASSPRQETNSPLHFGNGTRLTVT.

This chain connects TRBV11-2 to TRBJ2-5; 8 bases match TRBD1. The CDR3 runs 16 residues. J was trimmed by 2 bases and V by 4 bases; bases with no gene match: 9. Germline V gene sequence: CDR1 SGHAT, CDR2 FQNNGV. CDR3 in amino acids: CASSSSATGGQETQYF. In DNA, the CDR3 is TGTGCCAGCAGCTCCTCGGCCACAGGGGGGCAAGAGACCCAGTACTTC.

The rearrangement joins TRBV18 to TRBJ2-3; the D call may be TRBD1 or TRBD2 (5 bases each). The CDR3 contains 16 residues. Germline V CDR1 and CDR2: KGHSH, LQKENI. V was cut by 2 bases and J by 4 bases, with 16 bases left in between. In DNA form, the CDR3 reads TGTGCCAGCTCACCAAAGTTTGGGGGAGTCCCAGATACGCAGTATTTT. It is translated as CASSPKFGGVPDTQYF.

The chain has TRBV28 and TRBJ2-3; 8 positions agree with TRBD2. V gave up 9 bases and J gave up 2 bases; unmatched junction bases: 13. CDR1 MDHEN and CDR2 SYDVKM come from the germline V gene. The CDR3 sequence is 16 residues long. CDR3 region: CASPKLRREATDTQYF. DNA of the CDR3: TGTGCCAGTCCTAAATTAAGGCGGGAGGCCACAGATACGCAGTATTTT.

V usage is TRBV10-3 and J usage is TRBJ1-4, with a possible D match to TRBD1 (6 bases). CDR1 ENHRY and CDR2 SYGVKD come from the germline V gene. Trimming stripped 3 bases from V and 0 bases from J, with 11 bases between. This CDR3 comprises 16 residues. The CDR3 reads CAISDGGPSTNEKLFF. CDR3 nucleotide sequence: TGTGCCATCAGTGATGGGGGCCCCTCAACTAATGAAAAACTGTTTTTT.

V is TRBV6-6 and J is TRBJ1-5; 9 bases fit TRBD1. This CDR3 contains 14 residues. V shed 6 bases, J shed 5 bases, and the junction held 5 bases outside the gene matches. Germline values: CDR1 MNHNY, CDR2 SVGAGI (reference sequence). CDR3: CASSSGQGYQPQHF. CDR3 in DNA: TGTGCCAGCAGCTCTGGACAGGGGTATCAGCCCCAGCATTTT.

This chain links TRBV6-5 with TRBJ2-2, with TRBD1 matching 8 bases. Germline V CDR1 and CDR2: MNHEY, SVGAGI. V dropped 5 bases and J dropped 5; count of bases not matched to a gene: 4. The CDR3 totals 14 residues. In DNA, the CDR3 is TGTGCCAGCAGTAGCGACAGGGGTACCGGGGAGCTGTTTTTT. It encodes CASSSDRGTGELFF.

The CDR3 DNA reads TGTGCCAGCAAGACTAGCGGGGTTGAGACCCAGTACTTC. Translated: CASKTSGVETQYF. The chain recombines TRBV28 with TRBJ2-5, with 11 bases fitting TRBD2. The CDR3 is 13 residues long. After removal of 7 bases from V and 5 bases from J, the junction contained 3 bases not matched to a gene. Germline V gene lookup returns CDR1 MDHEN and CDR2 SYDVKM.

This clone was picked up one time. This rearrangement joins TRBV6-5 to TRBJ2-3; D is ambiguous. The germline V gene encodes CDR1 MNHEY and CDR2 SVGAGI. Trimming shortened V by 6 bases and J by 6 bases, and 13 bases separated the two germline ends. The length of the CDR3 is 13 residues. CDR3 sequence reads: CASRKLGKDTQYF. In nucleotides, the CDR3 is TGTGCCAGCAGAAAACTGGGGAAGGATACGCAGTATTTT.

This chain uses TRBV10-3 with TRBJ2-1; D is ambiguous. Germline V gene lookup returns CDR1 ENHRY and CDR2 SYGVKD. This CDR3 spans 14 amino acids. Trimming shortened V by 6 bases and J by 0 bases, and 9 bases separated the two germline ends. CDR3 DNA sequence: TGTGCCATCAGGAACAGCAGCTCCTACAATGAGCAGTTCTTC. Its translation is CAIRNSSSYNEQFF.